The source of this TCR beta chain is a study of blood T cell repertoires in COVID-19. Looking at the study overall: COVID-19 samples collected from the United States, Italy and Spain covered acute and convalescent phases.

The CDR3 runs to 14 residues. With 3 bases removed from V and 4 bases from J, the gap between germline ends came to 13 bases. From germline, CDR1 is DFQATT and CDR2 SNEGSKA (reference sequence). Assignments of participants to cohorts depended upon their own reported clinical history. Sequencing was performed with immunoSEQ multiplex PCR; in TCRdb, only in-frame clones are kept and a portion is missing. The sample holds approximately 160,000 clones, under 90% seen once. V and J are TRBV20-1 and TRBJ2-1; TRBD2 might be the D (7 bases). The source material was PBMCs or T cells enriched from blood (not recorded which). The clonotype was recovered from a man aged 50-60 years who had recovered from COVID-19. CDR3 region: CSASRGGGYNEQFF. The DNA for the CDR3 is TGCAGTGCTAGTCGCGGGGGCGGGTACAATGAGCAGTTCTTC.